These T cell receptor beta chains were read from a single sample in a study of T cell changes during pregnancy in multiple sclerosis. Assay used: immunoSEQ multiplex PCR; TCRdb lists only in-frame clones, some missing. The table has around 130,000 clones, 90% to 95% seen once. Material: peripheral blood, obtained before pregnancy. All receptors come from a female donor with multiple sclerosis, enrolled in a pregnancy study. The CDR3 runs from the conserved cysteine through the conserved F or W. A D gene is named only where the DNA matches it firmly. Clone size is shown for a subset of rows, as once, few, many or a class of expanded clone.

j_call clone_size d_call v_call cdr3_aa cdr3_nt
TRBJ2-1 . TRBD2 TRBV5-1 CASSLGSGTTYNEQFF TGCGCCAGCAGCTTGGGTTCAGGGACTACTTACAATGAGCAGTTCTTC
TRBJ1-1 . TRBD1 TRBV5-1 CASSPWGTVSEAFF TGCGCCAGCAGCCCCTGGGGGACAGTCTCTGAAGCTTTCTTT
TRBJ2-5 . . TRBV5-4 CASSLGPRVGGIETQYF TGTGCCAGCAGCTTGGGGCCTCGAGTGGGGGGAATAGAGACCCAGTACTTC
TRBJ1-6 . TRBD1 TRBV29-1 CSVMTGGNSPLHF TGCAGCGTTATGACAGGGGGTAATTCACCCCTCCACTTT
TRBJ1-1 . TRBD1 TRBV29-1 CSVDLRQGPTEAFF TGCAGCGTTGACCTAAGACAGGGGCCCACTGAAGCTTTCTTT
TRBJ1-1 once . TRBV27 CASRRQVDGSEAFF TGTGCCAGCAGAAGACAGGTGGATGGCTCTGAAGCTTTCTTT
TRBJ2-3 . . TRBV4-2 CASSQETGSTDTQYF TGTGCCAGCAGCCAAGAAACGGGAAGCACAGATACGCAGTATTTT
TRBJ2-1 . . TRBV7-2 CASSSRLPPGDNEQFF TGTGCCAGCAGCTCCCGCCTCCCGCCGGGGGACAATGAGCAGTTCTTC
TRBJ2-3 . TRBD2 TRBV19 CASSSGTSGTDTQYF TGTGCCAGTAGTTCCGGGACTAGCGGCACAGATACGCAGTATTTT
TRBJ2-7 . TRBD1 TRBV5-4 CASSEGQGFHEQYF TGTGCCAGCAGCGAGGGACAGGGGTTCCACGAGCAGTACTTC
TRBJ1-2 . TRBD1 TRBV27 CASSPGQGPRPLYGYTF TGTGCCAGCAGTCCGGGACAGGGGCCGCGCCCCCTCTATGGCTACACCTTC
TRBJ1-4 . . TRBV7-9 CASRLVRGGEKLFF TGTGCCAGCAGACTCGTTAGGGGGGGCGAAAAACTGTTTTTT
TRBJ2-2 . TRBD2 TRBV30 CTWETPSGGALWYPGELFF TGTACCTGGGAGACCCCCAGCGGGGGGGCCTTGTGGTATCCCGGGGAGCTGTTTTTT
TRBJ2-2 . TRBD1 TRBV5-1 CASSPITTTGAGELFF TGCGCCAGCAGCCCTATTACGACGACAGGGGCCGGGGAGCTGTTTTTT
TRBJ2-2 . . TRBV5-1 CASSLVAGGTGELFF TGCGCCAGCAGCTTGGTGGCAGGGGGGACCGGGGAGCTGTTTTTT
TRBJ1-1 . TRBD1 TRBV6-1 CASSESTGGGTEAFF TGTGCCAGCAGTGAGTCAACAGGGGGGGGGACTGAAGCTTTCTTT
TRBJ1-6 . . TRBV30 CAWSAWAGTTKGFYNSPLHF TGTGCCTGGAGTGCATGGGCCGGGACAACGAAAGGGTTTTATAATTCACCCCTCCACTTT
TRBJ2-7 . . TRBV29-1 CSVVRSSIVGYEQYF TGCAGCGTTGTGCGGAGTTCTATAGTTGGCTACGAGCAGTACTTC
TRBJ1-1 . . TRBV7-3 CASSLYGGLNTEAFF TGTGCCAGCAGCTTATATGGAGGATTGAACACTGAAGCTTTCTTT
TRBJ1-5 . . TRBV5-6 CASSLGRVAQPQHF TGTGCCAGCAGCTTGGGGCGAGTAGCCCAGCCCCAGCATTTT
TRBJ1-4 few . TRBV28 CASSLEGLSEKLFF TGTGCCAGCAGTTTGGAGGGGCTCTCTGAAAAACTGTTTTTT
TRBJ2-7 . . TRBV6-5 CASGRAGVIYEQYF TGTGCCAGCGGCCGGGCAGGGGTTATCTACGAGCAGTACTTC
TRBJ1-1 . . TRBV18 CASKRTDQNTEAFF TGTGCCAGCAAACGGACAGACCAGAACACTGAAGCTTTCTTT
TRBJ2-1 . TRBD1 TRBV28 CASSLLETGGYNEQFF TGTGCCAGCAGTTTATTGGAGACAGGGGGATACAATGAGCAGTTCTTC